This is a list of T cell receptor beta chains from one sample in a study of T cell changes during pregnancy in multiple sclerosis. Profiling relied on immunoSEQ multiplex PCR, and the TCRdb table lists in-frame clones only, not all of them. The repertoire holds more than 25,000 clones, with 92% as singletons. Sample: peripheral blood, taken in the first trimester of pregnancy. The receptors come from a female donor in good health, enrolled as a control in a pregnancy study. Both conserved end residues are trimmed from each CDR3. D genes are given only for firm matches.

d_gene	v_gene	j_gene	CDR3aa
TRBD1	TRBV6-1	TRBJ2-2	ASSVRDRGAGELF
TRBD1	TRBV19	TRBJ1-1	ASSIKGQGGRTEAF
.	TRBV25-1	TRBJ2-5	ASSDSGWYQETQY
.	TRBV18	TRBJ2-7	ASSPFGRGVLEQY
.	TRBV25-1	TRBJ2-7	ATITGNYEQY
TRBD1	TRBV9	TRBJ1-5	ASAYGTDSNQPQH
TRBD2	TRBV7-2	TRBJ2-3	ASSSNSGGAVDTQY
TRBD1	TRBV5-1	TRBJ2-7	ASSPEPGQGDEQY
TRBD2	TRBV27	TRBJ2-1	ASSSLAGYNEQF
.	TRBV5-6	TRBJ2-2	ASSLGTTSHTGELF
.	TRBV7-9	TRBJ1-1	ASSLVQMNTEAF
.	TRBV19	TRBJ1-4	ASSPKLIIAATNEKLF
.	TRBV6-1	TRBJ1-6	ASSEGALGGGYNSPLH
TRBD1	TRBV19	TRBJ2-2	ASSPTGGPGELF
TRBD1	TRBV4-3	TRBJ1-6	ASSQELQGSSPLH
TRBD2	TRBV7-2	TRBJ2-3	ASSSDIRGGRRDTQY
.	TRBV5-1	TRBJ2-1	ASSHSLRGSSYNEQF
.	TRBV9	TRBJ1-4	ASSVDPDIATNEKLF
TRBD1	TRBV6-6	TRBJ2-7	ASSRTGTEQY
.	TRBV29-1	TRBJ2-5	SVVWGVRETQY
TRBD1	TRBV19	TRBJ2-5	ASSPGTGRETQY
TRBD1	TRBV4-2	TRBJ1-4	ASSQDSGRQGANEKLF